The rows below give T cell receptor beta chains drawn from one sample of a study of blood T cell repertoires in COVID-19. Data came from immunoSEQ multiplex PCR; TCRdb stores just in-frame clones and leaves some out. The sample lists fewer than 400,000 clones, roughly 87% occurring once. Source material: PBMCs or T cells enriched from blood (not recorded which). All receptors come from a woman aged 18-29 years who had recovered from COVID-19. The CDR3 runs from the conserved cysteine through the conserved F or W. Fields, in order: V gene, clone size, J gene, CDR3 protein. Clone sizes are given selectively: once, few, many, or a class where the clone is expanded.

>TRBV20-1|once|TRBJ2-6
CSASRPGQGSTGSGANVLTF
>TRBV3-1/TRBV3-2|.|TRBJ2-1
CASSPLAGGPNEQFF
>TRBV7-2|.|TRBJ2-3
CASSLDGLAGRTDTQYF
>TRBV4-3|.|TRBJ1-3
CASSQAPWNRAPGNTIYF
>TRBV7-3|.|TRBJ1-1
CASSSQGQGTEAFF
>TRBV5-1|.|TRBJ2-3
CASSREGGMTDTQYF
>TRBV7-5|.|TRBJ2-3
CVRSLVAPAGPDGDTQYF
>TRBV5-1|.|TRBJ1-4
CASSLARVFEPEKLFF
>TRBV25-1|.|TRBJ2-7
CASSGGAPGTGKYEQYF
>TRBV28|.|TRBJ1-6
CAYGQNSYNSPLHF
>TRBV2|many|TRBJ2-1
CASRNGGAWYNEQFF
>TRBV5-1|.|TRBJ1-4
CASSLDRGDEKLFF
>TRBV9|.|TRBJ2-7
CASSPTWGGTYEQYF
>TRBV27|.|TRBJ1-3
CASSLRAGAVSGNTIYF
>TRBV7-3|.|TRBJ2-1
CASSLNSAAGLNEQFF
>TRBV13|.|TRBJ2-5
CASSLKAGAYQETQYF
>TRBV7-9|.|TRBJ1-1
CASSLNGQGGLTEAFF
>TRBV14|.|TRBJ2-3
CAGLAGGPSGTDTQYF
>TRBV30|.|TRBJ2-2
CAWSVVAGELFF
>TRBV5-4|.|TRBJ2-1
CASSPQQSYNEQFF
>TRBV3-1/TRBV3-2|once|TRBJ1-1
CASSPVGTRGRQGTEAFF
>TRBV6-2/TRBV6-3|.|TRBJ1-5
CASSNRDRNSNQPQHF
>TRBV25-1|.|TRBJ2-7
CASSEFDTSYEQYF
>TRBV11-2|.|TRBJ1-6
CASSLEWTGNNSPLHF
>TRBV7-2|.|TRBJ1-2
CASSRGQGHNYGYTF
>TRBV9|.|TRBJ1-3
CASRGQTGGNTIYF
>TRBV19|.|TRBJ1-1
CASRDRGQTEAFF
>TRBV7-2|.|TRBJ1-1
CASSLGRAREAFF
>TRBV12-3/TRBV12-4|.|TRBJ1-5
CASRGGRGQPQHF
>TRBV30|.|TRBJ2-5
CAWSKDRYQETQYF
>TRBV24-1|few|TRBJ1-2
CATSDRRDRGYGYTF
>TRBV28|.|TRBJ1-6
CASSFRVGDSPLHF
>TRBV6-5|.|TRBJ2-7
CASSRGGEGYEQYF
>TRBV20-1|.|TRBJ2-2
CSASPTSGGFAGELFF
>TRBV28|.|TRBJ1-2
CASSLRGYGYTF
>TRBV4-1|.|TRBJ1-2
CASSQEVGQGGYGYTF
>TRBV7-2|.|TRBJ2-2
CASSLSLAVNTGELFF
>TRBV7-9|once|TRBJ1-2
CASSLAQGAVMGYGYTF
>TRBV30|.|TRBJ1-2
CAWRRSPVSYGYTF
>TRBV7-3|.|TRBJ2-5
CASSGAGGERQETQYF
>TRBV5-4|.|TRBJ2-5
CASSLRSGSTVAQYF
>TRBV18|.|TRBJ2-5
CASSPPSEETQYF
>TRBV7-9|.|TRBJ2-1
CASSLGASYNEQFF
>TRBV5-1|few|TRBJ2-2
CASSLAGGGTGELFF
>TRBV4-3|.|TRBJ1-2
CASSQERGLGYGYTF
>TRBV2|.|TRBJ2-7
CASNSDRGQYEQYF
>TRBV7-2|.|TRBJ1-3
CASSHPRGGNTIYF
>TRBV9|.|TRBJ2-1
CASRPSGGASPYNEQFF
>TRBV7-6|.|TRBJ1-6
CASSLAEVSPLHF
>TRBV4-2|.|TRBJ1-1
CASSPAGGASGTEAFF
>TRBV19|.|TRBJ1-1
CASSIGPSTGGTEAFF
>TRBV7-2|.|TRBJ2-5
CASSLASSGSEETQYF
>TRBV19|.|TRBJ2-7
CASQRQGGYEQYF
>TRBV18|.|TRBJ1-1
CASSPGTDRLNTEAFF
>TRBV28|.|TRBJ1-1
CASSLSSPNTEAFF